Presented here are 4 T cell receptor beta chains from one specimen sequenced in a study of blood T cell repertoires in COVID-19. The assay was immunoSEQ multiplex PCR, and TCRdb's table has in-frame clones only and misses some. Among about 250,000 clones listed, around nine tenths were seen once. The sequenced sample was peripheral blood. These receptors all stem from a man between 18 and 35 years old with active or convalescent COVID-19.

The chain employs TRBV7-6 and TRBJ2-1, with D perhaps TRBD2 (5 bases). V dropped 3 bases and J dropped 2 bases, with 8 bases sitting between them. CDR1 is SGHVS, CDR2 FNYEAQ, per germline. CDR3 length equals 14 residues. The DNA for the CDR3 is TGTGCCAGCAGCTTTGAGGGCCCCTACAATGAGCAGTTCTTC. Its protein is CASSFEGPYNEQFF.

This rearrangement joins TRBV29-1 to TRBJ1-2; the D gene is possibly TRBD1 (6 bases). Trimming stripped 8 bases from V and 7 bases from J, with 17 bases between. The CDR3 is made up of 12 amino acids. Germline CDR1 is SQVTM and CDR2 is ANQGSEA. CDR3 sequence (DNA): TGCAGCTCTTCGACAGGACCCATTGGCTACACCTTC. Its translation is CSSSTGPIGYTF.

This chain links TRBV7-3 with TRBJ2-3, with D tentatively TRBD2 (6 bases). Between the trimmed V and J ends, which lost 5 bases and 11 bases, there was a span of 17 bases. CDR1 is SGHTA, CDR2 FQGTGA, per germline. The CDR3 totals 13 residues. The CDR3 loop reads CASSRGGRREQYF. The CDR3 nucleotides read TGTGCCAGCAGCCGGGGAGGCCGTCGAGAGCAGTATTTT.

The J gene is TRBJ2-3, the V gene TRBV29-1, with unresolved D. This CDR3 region has 14 residues. CDR1 is SQVTM and CDR2 is ANQGSEA in the germline V gene. The germline V and J ends were trimmed by 3 bases and 3 bases, with 13 bases remaining between them. The CDR3 DNA sequence: TGCAGCGTTGACCTTAAGCTAGGTACAGATACGCAGTATTTT. Translating it yields CSVDLKLGTDTQYF.